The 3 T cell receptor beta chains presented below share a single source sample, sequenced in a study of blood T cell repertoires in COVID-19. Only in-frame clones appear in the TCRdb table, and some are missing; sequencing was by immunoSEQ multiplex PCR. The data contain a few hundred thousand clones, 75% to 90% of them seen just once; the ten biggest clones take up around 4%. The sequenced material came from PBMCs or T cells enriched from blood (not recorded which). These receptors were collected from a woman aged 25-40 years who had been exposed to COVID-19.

The DNA of the CDR3 is TGTGCCAGCACCCTTAGGAGCTCCTATAATTCACCCCTCCACTTT. It is translated as CASTLRSSYNSPLHF. The chain recombines TRBV11-2 with TRBJ1-6; D not resolved. CDR1 and CDR2 (germline): SGHAT, FQNNGV. CDR3 size: 15 residues. Between the trimmed V and J ends, which lost 7 bases and 0 bases, there was a span of 10 bases.

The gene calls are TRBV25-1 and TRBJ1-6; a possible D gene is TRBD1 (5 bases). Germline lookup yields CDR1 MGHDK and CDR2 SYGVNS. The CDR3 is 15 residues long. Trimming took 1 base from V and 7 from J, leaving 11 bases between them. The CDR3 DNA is TGTGCCAGCAGTGAATGGGGGGGGTGGAATTCACCCCTCCACTTT. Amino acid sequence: CASSEWGGWNSPLHF.

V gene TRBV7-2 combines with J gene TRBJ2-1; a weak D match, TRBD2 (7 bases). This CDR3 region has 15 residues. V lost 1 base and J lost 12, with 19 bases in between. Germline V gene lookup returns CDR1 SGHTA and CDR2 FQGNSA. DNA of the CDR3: TGTGCCAGCAGCTTAGGTGTGGGGGGGCCCCCGTGGCAGTTCTTC. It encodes CASSLGVGGPPWQFF.